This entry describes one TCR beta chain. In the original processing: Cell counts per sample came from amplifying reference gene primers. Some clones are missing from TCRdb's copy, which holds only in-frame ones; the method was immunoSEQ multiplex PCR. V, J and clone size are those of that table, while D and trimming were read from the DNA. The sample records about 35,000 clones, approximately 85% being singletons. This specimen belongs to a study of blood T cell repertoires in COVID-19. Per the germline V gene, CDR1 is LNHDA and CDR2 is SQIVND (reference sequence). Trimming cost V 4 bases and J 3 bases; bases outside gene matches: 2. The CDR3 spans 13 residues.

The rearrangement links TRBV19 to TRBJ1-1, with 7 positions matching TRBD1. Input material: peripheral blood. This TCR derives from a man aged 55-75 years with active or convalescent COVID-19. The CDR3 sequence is CASSTQGDTEAFF. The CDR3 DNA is TGTGCCAGTAGTACCCAGGGGGACACTGAAGCTTTCTTT.